These T cell receptor beta chains were read from a single sample in a study of response to subunit inactivated influenza vaccine. TCRdb used MiXCR to reprocess the RT-PCR reads, holding one entry per CDR3 protein. This table holds about 780,000 distinct CDR3 sequences, around 20% found once. Sequencing was performed on PBMCs from blood, taken roughly 5 days after vaccination. The origin of the receptors is a man aged 50 or older who received an inactivated influenza vaccine. Both conserved end residues are part of each CDR3. D genes are given only for firm matches. Not every row has a clone size; where given, it reads once, few, many or a size class.

d_gene: TRBD1
v_gene: TRBV7-2
abundance: once
j_gene: TRBJ1-1
CDR3aa: CASSSSPDRYTEAFF
CDR3nt: TGTGCCAGCAGCTCCTCTCCGGACAGGTACACTGAAGCTTTCTTT

d_gene: NA
v_gene: TRBV28
abundance: few
j_gene: TRBJ2-7
CDR3aa: CADARGGSHEQYF
CDR3nt: TGTGCCGATGCTAGGGGGGGGTCTCACGAGCAGTACTTC

d_gene: NA
v_gene: TRBV12-3/TRBV12-4
abundance: few
j_gene: TRBJ1-3
CDR3aa: CASTPGGFSGNTIYF
CDR3nt: TGTGCCAGCACCCCCGGTGGCTTCTCTGGAAACACCATATATTTT

d_gene: TRBD2
v_gene: TRBV11-1
abundance: few
j_gene: TRBJ2-7
CDR3aa: CASSLSLAADPYEQYF
CDR3nt: TGTGCCAGCAGCCTAAGTCTAGCGGCAGACCCCTACGAGCAGTACTTC

d_gene: NA
v_gene: TRBV10-3
abundance: NA
j_gene: TRBJ2-1
CDR3aa: CAISPTGMNEQFF
CDR3nt: TGTGCCATCAGTCCTACAGGGATGAATGAGCAGTTCTTC

d_gene: TRBD2
v_gene: TRBV4-2
abundance: NA
j_gene: TRBJ2-1
CDR3aa: CASSLYRWRLAEDVRGGNEQFF
CDR3nt: TGTGCCAGCAGCCTATACCGATGGAGACTAGCGGAAGATGTACGGGGCGGGAATGAGCAGTTCTTC

d_gene: NA
v_gene: TRBV7-9
abundance: NA
j_gene: TRBJ1-1
CDR3aa: CASREAGGYTEAFF
CDR3nt: TGTGCCAGCAGGGAGGCCGGGGGATACACTGAAGCTTTCTTT

d_gene: NA
v_gene: TRBV28
abundance: NA
j_gene: TRBJ2-3
CDR3aa: CASSAATDTQYF
CDR3nt: TGTGCCAGCAGTGCAGCCACAGATACGCAGTATTTT

d_gene: TRBD1
v_gene: TRBV19
abundance: NA
j_gene: TRBJ2-7
CDR3aa: CASSIEDRRDEQYF
CDR3nt: TGTGCCAGTAGTATAGAGGACAGGCGGGACGAGCAGTACTTC

d_gene: NA
v_gene: TRBV4-1
abundance: few
j_gene: TRBJ1-2
CDR3aa: CASSQDARATAGGYTF
CDR3nt: TGCGCCAGCAGCCAAGATGCCAGAGCGACCGCCGGTGGCTACACCTTC

d_gene: NA
v_gene: TRBV2
abundance: many
j_gene: TRBJ2-1
CDR3aa: CASSPRGASSSSYNEQFF
CDR3nt: TGTGCCAGCAGCCCCAGAGGGGCTAGCAGTAGCTCCTACAATGAGCAGTTCTTC

d_gene: TRBD2
v_gene: TRBV20-1
abundance: few
j_gene: TRBJ2-5
CDR3aa: CSASYPSGGRVGYF
CDR3nt: TGCAGTGCTAGTTACCCTAGCGGGGGCCGGGTCGGGTACTTC

d_gene: NA
v_gene: TRBV5-1
abundance: once
j_gene: TRBJ1-1
CDR3aa: CASSLVLGGLVEAFF
CDR3nt: TGCGCCAGCAGCTTAGTCCTCGGGGGGCTGGTTGAAGCTTTCTTT

d_gene: TRBD1
v_gene: TRBV29-1
abundance: few
j_gene: TRBJ2-1
CDR3aa: CSVETGVKFF
CDR3nt: TGCAGCGTTGAGACAGGGGTGAAGTTCTTC

d_gene: TRBD1
v_gene: TRBV4-3
abundance: few
j_gene: TRBJ1-5
CDR3aa: CASGRLQDRGSAQHF
CDR3nt: TGCGCCAGCGGAAGACTTCAGGACAGGGGATCAGCCCAGCATTTT

d_gene: TRBD2
v_gene: TRBV5-1
abundance: few
j_gene: TRBJ2-7
CDR3aa: CASSGRGLAGVSEQYF
CDR3nt: TGCGCCAGCAGCGGCAGGGGACTAGCGGGAGTAAGCGAGCAGTACTTC

d_gene: TRBD2
v_gene: TRBV20-1
abundance: few
j_gene: TRBJ2-7
CDR3aa: CSAMSGGFSYEQYF
CDR3nt: TGCAGTGCTATGAGCGGGGGCTTCTCCTACGAGCAGTACTTC

d_gene: NA
v_gene: TRBV18
abundance: NA
j_gene: TRBJ1-1
CDR3aa: CASSPKEGNTEAFF
CDR3nt: TGTGCCAGCTCACCGAAGGAGGGGAATACTGAAGCTTTCTTT

d_gene: TRBD2
v_gene: TRBV6-1
abundance: NA
j_gene: TRBJ2-7
CDR3aa: CASSLTSGGAFEQYF
CDR3nt: TGTGCCAGCAGCCTGACTAGCGGGGGGGCTTTCGAGCAGTACTTC

d_gene: TRBD2
v_gene: TRBV11-1
abundance: few
j_gene: TRBJ2-7
CDR3aa: CASSLPPGLAGVGDEQYF
CDR3nt: TGTGCCAGCAGCTTACCACCGGGACTAGCGGGAGTGGGGGACGAGCAGTACTTC

d_gene: TRBD1
v_gene: TRBV2
abundance: few
j_gene: TRBJ1-2
CDR3aa: CASSVRPGGTHYGYTF
CDR3nt: TGTGCCAGCAGCGTAAGACCAGGGGGGACCCACTATGGCTACACCTTC

d_gene: TRBD1
v_gene: TRBV24-1
abundance: few
j_gene: TRBJ2-1
CDR3aa: CATSDKTLGTANEQFF
CDR3nt: TGTGCCACCAGTGACAAAACACTTGGGACAGCCAATGAGCAGTTCTTC

d_gene: NA
v_gene: TRBV20-1
abundance: NA
j_gene: TRBJ2-4
CDR3aa: CSVLAHIQYF
CDR3nt: TGCAGTGTCCTAGCGCACATTCAGTACTTC

d_gene: TRBD2
v_gene: TRBV4-1
abundance: NA
j_gene: TRBJ2-5
CDR3aa: CASSHGAGQETQYF
CDR3nt: TGCGCCAGCAGCCATGGAGCGGGGCAAGAGACCCAGTACTTC

d_gene: NA
v_gene: TRBV20-1
abundance: NA
j_gene: TRBJ2-4
CDR3aa: CSARTGGKLRNIQYF
CDR3nt: TGCAGTGCTAGGACGGGCGGGAAACTCAGAAACATTCAGTACTTC

d_gene: NA
v_gene: TRBV7-3
abundance: few
j_gene: TRBJ1-4
CDR3aa: CASSFLEGGTATNEKLFF
CDR3nt: TGTGCCAGCAGCTTCTTGGAGGGGGGAACTGCAACTAATGAAAAACTGTTTTTT

d_gene: TRBD2
v_gene: TRBV5-1
abundance: few
j_gene: TRBJ2-1
CDR3aa: CASQGSGRAGQFF
CDR3nt: TGCGCCAGCCAAGGTAGCGGGAGGGCCGGGCAGTTCTTC

d_gene: TRBD1
v_gene: TRBV10-3
abundance: many
j_gene: TRBJ2-5
CDR3aa: CAISAGTGNVKTQYF
CDR3nt: TGTGCCATCAGCGCCGGGACAGGGAACGTAAAGACCCAGTACTTC

d_gene: NA
v_gene: TRBV4-2
abundance: few
j_gene: TRBJ1-4
CDR3aa: CASSQGLKPNEKLFF
CDR3nt: TGTGCCAGCAGCCAAGGTCTGAAGCCTAATGAAAAACTGTTTTTT

d_gene: NA
v_gene: TRBV5-1
abundance: NA
j_gene: TRBJ1-2
CDR3aa: CASSPPAEYYGYTF
CDR3nt: TGCGCCAGCAGCCCCCCGGCGGAGTACTATGGCTACACCTTC

d_gene: NA
v_gene: TRBV12-3/TRBV12-4
abundance: many
j_gene: TRBJ1-4
CDR3aa: CASSFNEKLFF
CDR3nt: TGTGCCAGCAGTTTCAACGAAAAACTGTTTTTT

d_gene: TRBD1
v_gene: TRBV12-3/TRBV12-4
abundance: NA
j_gene: TRBJ1-1
CDR3aa: CASSAGDREVTEAFF
CDR3nt: TGTGCCAGCAGTGCAGGGGACAGGGAGGTCACTGAAGCTTTCTTT

d_gene: TRBD2
v_gene: TRBV6-2/TRBV6-3
abundance: NA
j_gene: TRBJ2-5
CDR3aa: CASSYSFGAAGEKETQYF
CDR3nt: TGTGCCAGCAGTTACTCGTTTGGCGCGGCGGGGGAGAAAGAGACCCAGTACTTC

d_gene: TRBD1
v_gene: TRBV24-1
abundance: NA
j_gene: TRBJ2-2
CDR3aa: CATSGPGQGNTGELFF
CDR3nt: TGTGCCACCAGTGGGCCGGGACAGGGAAACACCGGGGAGCTGTTTTTT

d_gene: NA
v_gene: TRBV2
abundance: few
j_gene: TRBJ2-3
CDR3aa: CASYGRTETSTDTQYF
CDR3nt: TGTGCCAGTTACGGGAGGACAGAAACTAGCACAGATACGCAGTATTTT

d_gene: NA
v_gene: TRBV6-5
abundance: NA
j_gene: TRBJ2-2
CDR3aa: CASSYSNAPGELFF
CDR3nt: TGTGCCAGCAGTTACTCGAACGCCCCCGGGGAGCTGTTTTTT

d_gene: NA
v_gene: TRBV2
abundance: few
j_gene: TRBJ2-1
CDR3aa: CASIVGQGGYNEQFF
CDR3nt: TGTGCCAGCATAGTCGGGCAGGGGGGTTACAATGAGCAGTTCTTC

d_gene: TRBD1
v_gene: TRBV9
abundance: few
j_gene: TRBJ2-1
CDR3aa: CASSDGQGTVNEQFF
CDR3nt: TGTGCCAGCAGCGATGGACAGGGAACGGTGAATGAGCAGTTCTTC

d_gene: TRBD2
v_gene: TRBV9
abundance: NA
j_gene: TRBJ2-7
CDR3aa: CASSGTGTSGYEQYF
CDR3nt: TGTGCCAGCAGCGGTACCGGGACTAGCGGGTACGAGCAGTACTTC

d_gene: NA
v_gene: TRBV29-1
abundance: NA
j_gene: TRBJ1-1
CDR3aa: CSVEEGQGHTEAFF
CDR3nt: TGCAGCGTTGAAGAAGGTCAGGGGCACACTGAAGCTTTCTTT

d_gene: NA
v_gene: TRBV4-3
abundance: NA
j_gene: TRBJ1-4
CDR3aa: CASSQAPGAGGKLFF
CDR3nt: TGCGCCAGCAGCCAAGCTCCAGGGGCTGGGGGAAAACTGTTTTTT

d_gene: NA
v_gene: TRBV12-3/TRBV12-4
abundance: many
j_gene: TRBJ1-3
CDR3aa: CASSSSPESSGNTIYF
CDR3nt: TGTGCCAGCAGTTCCTCACCGGAGAGCTCTGGAAACACCATATATTTT

d_gene: TRBD2
v_gene: TRBV28
abundance: NA
j_gene: TRBJ2-3
CDR3aa: CASSTSGKKPDTQYF
CDR3nt: TGTGCCAGCAGCACTAGCGGGAAGAAGCCAGATACGCAGTATTTT

d_gene: TRBD1
v_gene: TRBV7-2
abundance: few
j_gene: TRBJ2-3
CDR3aa: CASSSRTGQADTQYF
CDR3nt: TGTGCCAGCAGCTCGAGAACCGGACAGGCAGATACGCAGTATTTT

d_gene: NA
v_gene: TRBV7-2
abundance: many
j_gene: TRBJ2-2
CDR3aa: CASSLAQRTGELFF
CDR3nt: TGTGCCAGCAGCTTAGCGCAGAGAACCGGGGAGCTGTTTTTT

d_gene: TRBD2
v_gene: TRBV13
abundance: NA
j_gene: TRBJ2-6
CDR3aa: CASRGMDSGRTGANVLTF
CDR3nt: TGTGCCAGCCGGGGGATGGATAGCGGGAGAACTGGGGCCAACGTCCTGACTTTC

d_gene: NA
v_gene: TRBV12-3/TRBV12-4
abundance: few
j_gene: TRBJ2-1
CDR3aa: CASSLAVGQQFF
CDR3nt: TGTGCCAGCAGTTTAGCGGTGGGACAGCAGTTCTTC

d_gene: TRBD2
v_gene: TRBV25-1
abundance: NA
j_gene: TRBJ2-1
CDR3aa: CASSEYWKRGSYNEQFF
CDR3nt: TGTGCCAGCAGTGAATACTGGAAGCGGGGCTCCTACAATGAGCAGTTCTTC

d_gene: NA
v_gene: TRBV5-6
abundance: NA
j_gene: TRBJ2-7
CDR3aa: CASSLAQAGASYEQYF
CDR3nt: TGTGCCAGCAGCTTAGCTCAGGCAGGGGCTTCCTACGAGCAGTACTTC

d_gene: NA
v_gene: TRBV10-2
abundance: few
j_gene: TRBJ1-2
CDR3aa: CASRDVFVRPNYGYTF
CDR3nt: TGCGCCAGCAGGGATGTTTTCGTCCGCCCTAACTATGGCTACACCTTC